The T cell receptor beta chain under discussion was sequenced for a study of cytomegalovirus exposure and HLA in healthy donors. General study points: Cytomegalovirus association was listed for about 160 TCR beta chains.

PCR employed 60 Vbeta and 13 Jbeta primers. The assay was immunoSEQ multiplex PCR, and TCRdb's table has in-frame clones only and misses some. Of fewer than 85,000 clones listed, 78% were seen once; the top ten hold around 5.4%. To note about this clone: Its antigen is currently unknown.

This clonotype originated in a male donor in good health and CMV-seropositive. Sequencing was carried out using PBMCs.

The CDR3 DNA reads TGTGCCAGCAGCTCAATCGCGTACAGGGACGGCTACACCTTC. Encoded protein: CASSSIAYRDGYTF. The rearrangement links TRBV7-2 to TRBJ1-2; tentatively, D is TRBD1 (6 bases). V gave up 4 bases and J gave up 8 bases, with 17 bases separating them. The CDR3 length is 14 residues. Germline V gene sequence: CDR1 SGHTA, CDR2 FQGNSA.